The following is a TCR beta chain sequence with its context. The antigen remains unidentified. This record belongs to a study of beta chain features in type 1 diabetes. Reverse transcribing all isolated RNA meant expressed TCRB transcripts were sequenced. Profiled with immunoSEQ multiplex PCR; TCRdb holds only in-frame clones, not every one. The sample has roughly 730,000 clones, roughly 13% seen once. CDR1 SGHTA and CDR2 FQGNSA come from the germline V gene. The length of the CDR3 is 16 residues. The junction had 7 bases not matched to a gene; V was cut back by 5 bases and J by 0 bases. Findings of the study overall: Type 1 diabetes patients had moderately but significantly shorter TCRB CDR3s in all four CD4+ subsets.

The sequenced sample was naive CD4+ T cells from blood. The source is a young man with type 1 diabetes. V usage is TRBV7-2 and J usage is TRBJ1-3, with 7 bases fitting TRBD1. The CDR3 region is CASSGGQLSSGNTIYF. The CDR3 DNA reads as TGTGCCAGCAGCGGGGGACAGTTGAGCTCTGGAAACACCATATATTTT.